These 11 T cell receptor beta chains were all obtained from the same sample, sequenced in a study of T-cell memory formation after mild COVID-19. TCRdb re-analysed the 5' RACE reads in MiXCR, keeping a single row per CDR3 protein. The data contain 95,000 to 120,000 distinct CDR3 sequences, over 20% of them singletons. Sequenced input: PBMCs or a T cell subset sorted from them (not recorded which). The receptor source for this set is a man aged 18 to 29 who had mild COVID-19 (a few samples of this study predate the infection). Cell type and time point are not known.

There are a few counts of this clonotype. The chain uses TRBV25-1 and TRBJ2-1, with D unresolved. The V end lost 7 bases, the J end lost 8 bases, and 9 bases lay between the germline ends. The CDR3 spans 11 residues. Germline V gene data show CDR1 as MGHDK and CDR2 as SYGVNS. CDR3 bases: TGTGCCAGCAAACTCAATGATGAGCAGTTCTTC. Encoded protein: CASKLNDEQFF.

This clonotype turned up a few times. V gene TRBV7-9 combines with J gene TRBJ1-4; weak D call: TRBD1 (5 bases). This CDR3 comprises 15 residues. Between the trimmed V and J ends, which lost 5 bases and 12 bases, there was a span of 22 bases. Germline values: CDR1 SEHNR, CDR2 FQNEAQ (reference sequence). The CDR3 protein is CASSARAGLAGELFF. In DNA, the CDR3 is TGTGCCAGCAGCGCCCGAGCAGGGCTAGCAGGAGAACTGTTTTTT.

In this sample, this clonotype turned up a few times. The chain combines TRBV7-9 with TRBJ2-4; tentatively, D is TRBD2 (6 bases). V was trimmed by 5 bases and J by 1 base, leaving 15 bases between them. CDR1 and CDR2 from the germline V gene are SEHNR and FQNEAQ (reference sequence). This CDR3 comprises 16 residues. The chain's CDR3 is CASSLGRESAKNIQYF. Here the CDR3 DNA reads TGTGCCAGCAGCCTCGGCCGGGAGAGTGCCAAAAACATTCAGTACTTC.

The CDR3 DNA reads as TGTGCCAGCAGTCACCGGACGGGGCAAAGGTCTAATTCACCCCTCCACTTT. It specifies CASSHRTGQRSNSPLHF. The chain recombines TRBV27 with TRBJ1-6; a weak D match, TRBD1 (5 bases). The CDR3 has 17 residues. V was trimmed by 5 bases and J by 6 bases, leaving 20 bases between them. CDR1 MNHEY and CDR2 SMNVEV come from the germline V gene (reference sequence).

This clonotype was picked up a small number of times. CDR3 in amino acids: CASSSPGQGESDTQYF. The CDR3, as DNA: TGTGCCAGCAGCAGTCCGGGACAGGGGGAATCAGATACGCAGTATTTT. The V call is TRBV9, the J call TRBJ2-3, with 11 positions matching TRBD1. Per germline, CDR1 SGDLS and CDR2 YYNGEE. J lost 4 bases, V lost 4 bases, and 8 bases had no gene match. CDR3 length: 16 residues.

The rearrangement joins TRBV7-9 to TRBJ1-2; D gene ambiguous. This CDR3 is built from 11 residues. Germline V CDR1 and CDR2: SEHNR, FQNEAQ (reference sequence). The ends were cut back, 0 bases at V and 7 bases at J, with 3 bases in the middle. The CDR3 nucleotides are TGTGCCAGCAGCTTAGCGACTGGCTACACCTTC. Its translation is CASSLATGYTF.

The V and J genes are TRBV6-6 and TRBJ2-2, with 9 positions matching TRBD2. Germline V CDR1 and CDR2: MNHNY, SVGAGI (reference sequence). The trim removed 7 bases at V and 0 bases at J, leaving 6 bases unmatched. This CDR3 spans 16 amino acids. CDR3 sequence: CASTAQRGANTGELFF. The CDR3 nucleotides read TGTGCCAGCACCGCCCAGCGGGGGGCGAACACCGGGGAGCTGTTTTTT.

The chain links TRBV5-1 to TRBJ1-2; no firm D call. The germline CDR1 and CDR2 sequences are SGHRS and YFSETQ. The V and J ends lost 7 bases and 4 bases respectively, with 5 bases between them. The CDR3 consists of 10 residues. The CDR3: CASAGYGYTF. The CDR3, as DNA: TGCGCCAGCGCAGGCTATGGCTACACCTTC.

The chain combines TRBV7-9 with TRBJ2-2; maybe TRBD1 (6 bases). The CDR3 contains 16 residues. With 5 bases removed from V and 6 bases from J, the gap between germline ends came to 19 bases. Germline CDR1 and CDR2: SEHNR and FQNEAQ (reference sequence). CDR3 amino acids: CASSPRQDRLPGELFF. CDR3 DNA: TGTGCCAGCAGCCCACGACAGGACAGACTTCCCGGGGAGCTGTTTTTT.

The chain combines TRBV6-4 with TRBJ1-6; the match to TRBD1 covers 11 bases. CDR3 length equals 15 residues. Germline V lookup: CDR1 MRHNA, CDR2 SNTAGT. Trimming cost V 5 bases and J 11 bases; bases outside gene matches: 8. The CDR3 reads CASSLRTGGTTPLHF. For the CDR3, the DNA is TGTGCCAGCAGTTTACGGACAGGGGGCACGACACCCCTCCACTTT.

This clonotype was found a few times. The V gene is TRBV14, the J gene TRBJ2-7; D ambiguous. V was clipped by 1 base and J by 6 bases, with 7 bases between them. The V gene's germline CDR1 is SGHDN and CDR2 FVKESK. This CDR3 is 12 amino acids long. This CDR3 is CASSQGYVEQYF. The DNA of the CDR3 is TGTGCCAGCAGCCAAGGATACGTCGAGCAGTACTTC.